These 29 T cell receptor beta chains share one sample of origin, sequenced in a study of beta chain features in type 1 diabetes. Expressed TCRB transcripts got sequenced, as all isolated RNA was reverse transcribed. Data came from immunoSEQ multiplex PCR; TCRdb stores just in-frame clones and leaves some out. The sample lists around 400,000 clones, around an eighth occurring once. Sequencing used naive CD4+ T cells from blood. Receptors were obtained from a man in his late teens or twenties in good health.

The V and J genes are TRBV5-8 and TRBJ1-1; the D gene is possibly TRBD1 (5 bases). Trimming cost V 6 bases and J 2 bases, with 8 bases left between them. The CDR3 runs to 12 residues. The germline CDR1 and CDR2 sequences are SGHTS and YDEGEE. For the CDR3, the DNA is TGTGCCAGCAATCAGGGAAACACTGAAGCTTTCTTT. This codes for CASNQGNTEAFF. Based on the CDR3 plus reference TRBV5-8 and TRBJ1-1, the full variable domain is EAGVTQSPTHLIKTRGQQATLRCSPISGHTSVYWYQQALGLGLQFLLWYDEGEERNRGNFPPRFSGRQFPNYSSELNVNALELEDSALYLCASNQGNTEAFFGQGTRLTVV.

This clone was observed at least ten times. The chain is built from TRBV30 and TRBJ2-1; D uncertain. V was pared by 0 bases and J by 9 bases, with 9 bases between. Germline V lookup: CDR1 GTSNPN, CDR2 SVGIG (reference sequence). This CDR3 has 12 residues. The CDR3 region is CAWSVPRGEQFF. As DNA, the CDR3 is TGTGCCTGGAGTGTACCAAGAGGTGAGCAGTTCTTC.

This clone came up a few times. The rearrangement joins TRBV7-2 to TRBJ1-1; weak D call: TRBD1 (6 bases). V lost 1 base to trimming and J lost 7 bases, with 13 bases between them. In germline, CDR1 is SGHTA, CDR2 FQGNSA. The CDR3 runs 14 residues. As DNA, the CDR3 is TGTGCCAGCAGCTTAGTGGGACAAAGTCATGAAGCTTTCTTT. This translates into CASSLVGQSHEAFF.

This clone was counted a few times. This rearrangement joins TRBV5-8 to TRBJ2-2, with a possible D match to TRBD1 (6 bases). The germline CDR1 and CDR2 sequences are SGHTS and YDEGEE. This CDR3 has 14 amino acids. V dropped 2 bases and J dropped 7 bases, with 12 bases sitting between them. This CDR3 reads CASSFLRGSGELFF. In DNA form, the CDR3 reads TGTGCCAGCAGCTTCCTCAGGGGTAGCGGGGAGCTGTTTTTT. Complete variable domain (other parts from reference TRBV5-8 and TRBJ2-2): EAGVTQSPTHLIKTRGQQATLRCSPISGHTSVYWYQQALGLGLQFLLWYDEGEERNRGNFPPRFSGRQFPNYSSELNVNALELEDSALYLCASSFLRGSGELFFGEGSRLTVL.

This clone has more than one count but fewer than ten. This chain links TRBV18 with TRBJ2-7; D perhaps matches TRBD1 (6 bases). The V gene's germline CDR1 is KGHSH and CDR2 LQKENI. CDR3 length equals 15 residues. V dropped 3 bases and J dropped 3 bases, with 15 bases sitting between them. In DNA form, the CDR3 reads TGTGCCAGCTCACCCACACTAGGGACAAGCTACGAGCAGTACTTC. It codes for CASSPTLGTSYEQYF.

This clone has more than one count but fewer than ten. The chain employs TRBV25-1 and TRBJ2-7; D might be TRBD2 (6 bases). Germline lookup yields CDR1 MGHDK and CDR2 SYGVNS. V dropped 6 bases and J dropped 6 bases, with 15 bases sitting between them. There are 13 residues in the CDR3. CDR3 region: CASRSPGSGEQYF. CDR3 DNA: TGTGCCAGCAGGTCCCCGGGTAGCGGCGAGCAGTACTTC.

This clone turned up a few times. The chain uses TRBV4-3 and TRBJ1-6; D not resolved. The germline V and J ends were trimmed by 0 bases and 0 bases, with 9 bases remaining between them. The CDR3 is made up of 17 amino acids. Germline-derived CDR1 and CDR2 are LGHNA and YSLEER. For the CDR3, the DNA is TGCGCCAGCAGCCAAGACCTACTGAGCTCCTATAATTCACCCCTCCACTTT. Protein: CASSQDLLSSYNSPLHF.

This sequence joins TRBV28 and TRBJ1-1, with D possibly matching TRBD1 (6 bases). Trimming pared 4 bases from V and 1 base from J, leaving 10 bases between. This CDR3 comprises 14 residues. Germline CDR1 and CDR2: MDHEN and SYDVKM. DNA for the CDR3: TGTGCCAGCAGTTCAACAGGGAAGAACACTGAAGCTTTCTTT. Protein sequence: CASSSTGKNTEAFF.

This sequence joins TRBV18 and TRBJ1-5; D gene uncertain. Germline CDR1 is KGHSH and CDR2 is LQKENI. The CDR3 totals 14 residues. The V end was cut by 4 bases, the J end by 9 bases, with 16 bases between. CDR3 sequence (DNA): TGTGCCAGCTCACTCGAGGGCGGTACAAGGCCCCAGCATTTT. It encodes CASSLEGGTRPQHF. Combining the CDR3 with reference TRBV18 and TRBJ1-5 gives the whole variable domain NAGVMQNPRHLVRRRGQEARLRCSPMKGHSHVYWYRQLPEEGLKFMVYLQKENIIDESGMPKERFSAEFPKEGPSILRIQQVVRGDSAAYFCASSLEGGTRPQHFGDGTRLSIL.

The V gene is TRBV18, the J gene TRBJ1-2; D unresolved. Germline CDR1 is KGHSH and CDR2 is LQKENI. The CDR3 has 13 residues. V lost 2 bases and J lost 6, with 10 bases in between. Here the CDR3 reads CASSPVVGDGYTF. The CDR3, as DNA: TGTGCCAGCTCACCAGTCGTTGGAGATGGCTACACCTTC.

This clone was counted a few times. V and J are TRBV5-1 and TRBJ2-5, with 7 positions matching TRBD2. V lost 3 bases and J lost 4; bases outside the gene matches: 12. This CDR3 is 16 amino acids long. From germline, CDR1 is SGHRS and CDR2 YFSETQ. The CDR3 nucleotides read TGCGCCAGCAGCTCTACAAGGGGAGGGTATGGAGAGACCCAGTACTTC. Protein sequence: CASSSTRGGYGETQYF.

The gene calls are TRBV11-1 and TRBJ2-5, with 9 bases matching TRBD2. CDR3 size: 14 residues. The V gene end was trimmed by 4 bases and the J gene end by 4 bases; junction bases not matched to a gene: 4. Germline V lookup: CDR1 SGHAT, CDR2 FQDESV (reference sequence). CDR3 loop: CASSSKREVETQYF. CDR3 sequence (DNA): TGTGCCAGCAGCTCGAAGCGGGAGGTAGAGACCCAGTACTTC.

This clone was seen a few times. The chain is built from TRBV7-8 and TRBJ2-5; possibly TRBD2 for D (6 bases). This CDR3 contains 16 residues. Trimming pared 5 bases from V and 0 bases from J, leaving 16 bases between. CDR1 is SGHVS and CDR2 is FQNEAQ in the germline V gene. CDR3 loop: CASSLRRGTYQETQYF. CDR3 bases: TGTGCCAGCAGCCTCCGGCGGGGCACATACCAAGAGACCCAGTACTTC. The full variable domain, its missing parts supplied by reference TRBV7-8 and TRBJ2-5, is GAGVSQSPRYKVAKRGQDVALRCDPISGHVSLFWYQQALGQGPEFLTYFQNEAQLDKSGLPSDRFFAERPEGSVSTLKIQRTQQEDSAVYLCASSLRRGTYQETQYFGPGTRLLVL.

V is TRBV7-8 and J is TRBJ1-4, with 8 nucleotides matching TRBD1. The CDR3 contains 17 residues. The germline V gene encodes CDR1 SGHVS and CDR2 FQNEAQ. The ends lost 4 bases at V and 8 bases at J; junction bases unmatched: 15. The CDR3 bases are TGTGCCAGCAGCTCGAATATCAGGCAGGGGGCGGTAGAAAAACTGTTTTTT. This encodes CASSSNIRQGAVEKLFF.

This clone has just a few counts. This chain connects TRBV30 to TRBJ1-1, with D possibly TRBD1 on 5 matching bases. The CDR3 has 12 residues. Germline-derived CDR1 and CDR2 are GTSNPN and SVGIG (reference sequence). The germline V and J ends were trimmed by 2 bases and 6 bases, with 10 bases remaining between them. The DNA of the CDR3 is TGTGCCTGGAGTCCCCAGGGTCCTGAAGCTTTCTTT. As protein: CAWSPQGPEAFF.

In its sample, this clone was seen a few times. This chain connects TRBV4-1 to TRBJ2-6; no firm D call. The CDR3 runs to 17 residues. Germline V CDR1 and CDR2: MGHRA, YSYEKL. Trimming took off 0 bases at V and 0 bases at J, with 9 bases between the two ends. The CDR3 region has the DNA TGCGCCAGCAGCCAAGATCCAACACGCTCTGGGGCCAACGTCCTGACTTTC. Its translation: CASSQDPTRSGANVLTF.

This chain uses TRBV6-7 with TRBJ1-6; 8 bases are shared with TRBD1. TRBV6-7 is marked as an open reading frame, function uncertain. Trimming removed 7 bases from V and 9 bases from J; junction bases left unmatched: 8. CDR3 length: 14 amino acids. The CDR3 here is CASTPGQGGSPLHF. CDR3 nucleotides: TGTGCCAGCACCCCTGGACAGGGCGGTTCACCCCTCCACTTT.

This clone was counted a few times. V usage is TRBV5-1 and J usage is TRBJ1-5; the D is unclear. Looked up from germline, CDR1 is SGHRS and CDR2 is YFSETQ. The CDR3 runs to 14 residues. The V gene lost 2 bases and the J gene lost 4 bases, with 10 bases spanning the gap. CDR3 residues: CASSFGQTNQPQHF. In DNA form, the CDR3 reads TGCGCCAGCAGCTTTGGGCAGACGAATCAGCCCCAGCATTTT.

The rearrangement joins TRBV28 to TRBJ1-1, with TRBD1 identical over 9 bases. The CDR3 is 16 residues long. Trimming took 5 bases from V and 5 from J; bases not matched to a gene: 12. Germline V gene sequence: CDR1 MDHEN, CDR2 SYDVKM. DNA for the CDR3: TGTGCCAGCAGTCAAACCTCACAGGGGGCTCCGACTGAAGCTTTCTTT. Amino acid sequence: CASSQTSQGAPTEAFF.

This clone appeared a few times. The chain has TRBV29-1 and TRBJ2-7, with TRBD2 as a possible D gene (7 bases). V was cut by 1 base and J by 9 bases, with 13 bases left in between. The CDR3 length is 12 residues. CDR1 and CDR2 from the germline V gene are SQVTM and ANQGSEA. CDR3 loop: CSVEVGGLGQYF. CDR3 nucleotides: TGCAGCGTTGAAGTCGGGGGGCTGGGGCAGTACTTC.

The chain combines TRBV15 with TRBJ1-2; D gene ambiguous. The CDR3 is 13 amino acids. The germline gives CDR1 LNHNV, CDR2 YYDKDF (reference sequence). Trimming took 6 bases from V and 0 from J, leaving 8 bases between them. The CDR3 region is CATSLTPNYGYTF. In DNA form, the CDR3 reads TGTGCCACCAGTTTGACACCTAACTATGGCTACACCTTC.

This sequence joins TRBV29-1 and TRBJ2-3, with TRBD2 identical over 7 bases. J lost 6 bases, V lost 4 bases, and 7 bases had no gene match. Germline loops: CDR1 SQVTM, CDR2 ANQGSEA. The CDR3 has 13 amino acids. The DNA for the CDR3 is TGCAGCGTTGGAGGGAGGGCCGCGGATACGCAGTATTTT. Protein sequence: CSVGGRAADTQYF.

The chain couples TRBV28 to TRBJ2-5; weak D call: TRBD1 (6 bases). Germline V CDR1 and CDR2: MDHEN, SYDVKM. The CDR3 loop spans 13 amino acids. Trimming took 2 bases from V and 5 from J, leaving 9 bases between them. CDR3 coding DNA: TGTGCCAGCAGTTTACCTGACAGGGAGACCCAGTACTTC. Translating it yields CASSLPDRETQYF. Complete variable domain (other parts from reference TRBV28 and TRBJ2-5): DVKVTQSSRYLVKRTGEKVFLECVQDMDHENMFWYRQDPGLGLRLIYFSYDVKMKEKGDIPEGYSVSREKKERFSLILESASTNQTSMYLCASSLPDRETQYFGPGTRLLVL.

The chain has TRBV28 and TRBJ2-7; 14 bases are shared with TRBD2. The CDR3 sequence is 15 residues long. CDR1 and CDR2 (germline): MDHEN, SYDVKM. V dropped 6 bases and J dropped 3; count of bases not matched to a gene: 4. CDR3 in amino acids: CASRPTSGRGYEQYF. CDR3 sequence (DNA): TGTGCCAGCAGACCGACTAGCGGGAGGGGCTACGAGCAGTACTTC.

The sample holds a few counts of this clone. CDR3 DNA sequence: TGTGCCAGCAGATTCGGGGGTGGCGACGAGCAGTACTTC. This sequence encodes CASRFGGGDEQYF. The gene calls are TRBV28 and TRBJ2-7, with D maybe TRBD2 (6 bases). CDR3 length: 13 amino acids. CDR1 is MDHEN, CDR2 SYDVKM, per germline. V was clipped by 6 bases and J by 5 bases, with 14 bases between them.

The V and J genes are TRBV28 and TRBJ2-7; no clear D gene. Germline assignment: CDR1 MDHEN and CDR2 SYDVKM. Trimming left V 4 bases short and J 8 bases short, with 15 bases between. The CDR3 is made up of 13 amino acids. The CDR3 DNA is TGTGCCAGCAGTTCGTACCTGGCCCGTCAGCAGTACTTC. It codes for CASSSYLARQQYF.

In its sample, this clone was seen a few times. This chain links TRBV5-4 with TRBJ2-5; TRBD2 matches at 7 bases. The CDR3 extends over 13 amino acids. V shed 5 bases and J 5 bases; nucleotides not matched to a gene: 6. CDR1 and CDR2 from the germline V gene are SGHNT and YYREEE (reference sequence). CDR3 region: CASRGGTRETQYF. The CDR3 DNA is TGTGCCAGCAGGGGGGGGACTCGGGAGACCCAGTACTTC. Complete variable domain (other parts from reference TRBV5-4 and TRBJ2-5): ETGVTQSPTHLIKTRGQQVTLRCSSQSGHNTVSWYQQALGQGPQFIFQYYREEENGRGNFPPRFSGLQFPNYSSELNVNALELDDSALYLCASRGGTRETQYFGPGTRLLVL.

The chain links TRBV6-1 to TRBJ2-5, with D possibly matching TRBD1 (6 bases). The J call could be wrong; TRBJ2-7 is a better fit for the DNA end. CDR3 length: 13 residues. Germline V gene data show CDR1 as MNHNS and CDR2 as SASEGT. The CDR3: CASRDTIIYEQYF. The CDR3 DNA reads TGTGCCAGCCGGGACACGATCATCTACGAGCAGTACTTC.

The chain employs TRBV5-4 and TRBJ2-1; D uncertain. Germline lookup yields CDR1 SGHNT and CDR2 YYREEE (reference sequence). CDR3 length equals 13 residues. V dropped 0 bases and J dropped 5 bases, with 6 bases sitting between them. The CDR3 here is CASSLDTNNEQFF. DNA of the CDR3: TGTGCCAGCAGCTTGGACACAAACAATGAGCAGTTCTTC.